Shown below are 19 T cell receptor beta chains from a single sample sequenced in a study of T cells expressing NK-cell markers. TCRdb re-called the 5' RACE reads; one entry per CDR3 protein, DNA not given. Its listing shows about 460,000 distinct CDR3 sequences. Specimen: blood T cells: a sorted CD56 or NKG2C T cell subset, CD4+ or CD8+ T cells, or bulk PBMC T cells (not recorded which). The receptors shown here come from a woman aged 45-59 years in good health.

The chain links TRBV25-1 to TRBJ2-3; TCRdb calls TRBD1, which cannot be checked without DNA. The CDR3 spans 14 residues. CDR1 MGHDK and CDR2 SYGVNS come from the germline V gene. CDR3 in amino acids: CASSGRPHTDTQYF.

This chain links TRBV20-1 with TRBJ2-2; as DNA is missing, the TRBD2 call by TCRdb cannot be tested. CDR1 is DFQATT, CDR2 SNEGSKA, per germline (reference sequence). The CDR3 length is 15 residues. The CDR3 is CSARVGLASTGELFF.

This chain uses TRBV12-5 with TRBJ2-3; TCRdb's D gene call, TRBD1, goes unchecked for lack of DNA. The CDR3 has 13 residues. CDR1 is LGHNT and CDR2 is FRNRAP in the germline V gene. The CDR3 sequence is CASGSGSTDTQYF.

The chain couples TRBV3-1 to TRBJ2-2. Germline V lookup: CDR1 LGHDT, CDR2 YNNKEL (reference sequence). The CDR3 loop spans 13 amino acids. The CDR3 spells CASSQKVTGELFF.

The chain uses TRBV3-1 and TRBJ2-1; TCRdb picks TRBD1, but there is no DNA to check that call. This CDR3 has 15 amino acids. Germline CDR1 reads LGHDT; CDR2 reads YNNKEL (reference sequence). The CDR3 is CASSSDRGLMNEQFF.

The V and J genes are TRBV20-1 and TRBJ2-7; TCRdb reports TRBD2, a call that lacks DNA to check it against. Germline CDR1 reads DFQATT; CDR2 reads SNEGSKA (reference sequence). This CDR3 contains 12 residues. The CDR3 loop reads CSARGENPEQYF.

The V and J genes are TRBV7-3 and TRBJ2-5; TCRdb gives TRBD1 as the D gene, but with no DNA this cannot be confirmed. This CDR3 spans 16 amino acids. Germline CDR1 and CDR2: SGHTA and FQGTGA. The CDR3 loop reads CASSFGTGSGRETQYF.

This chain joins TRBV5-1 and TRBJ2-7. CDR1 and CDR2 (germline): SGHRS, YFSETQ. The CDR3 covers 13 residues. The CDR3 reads CASSLAGNYEQYF. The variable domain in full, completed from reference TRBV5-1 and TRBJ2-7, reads KAGVTQTPRYLIKTRGQQVTLSCSPISGHRSVSWYQQTPGQGLQFLFEYFSETQRNKGNFPGRFSGRQFSNSRSEMNVSTLELGDSALYLCASSLAGNYEQYFGPGTRLTVT.

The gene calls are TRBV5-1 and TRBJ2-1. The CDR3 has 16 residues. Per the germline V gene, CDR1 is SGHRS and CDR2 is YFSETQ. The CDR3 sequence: CASSTGPRATYNEQFF.

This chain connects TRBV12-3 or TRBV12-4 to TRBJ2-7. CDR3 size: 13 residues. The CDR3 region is CASSFSRAYEQYF.

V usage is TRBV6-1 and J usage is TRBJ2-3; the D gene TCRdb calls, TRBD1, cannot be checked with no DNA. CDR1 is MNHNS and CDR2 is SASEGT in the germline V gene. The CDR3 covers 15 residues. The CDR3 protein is CASRRAGQSTDTQYF.

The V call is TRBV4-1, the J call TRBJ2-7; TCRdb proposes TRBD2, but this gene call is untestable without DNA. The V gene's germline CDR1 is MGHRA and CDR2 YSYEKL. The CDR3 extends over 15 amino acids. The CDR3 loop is CASSQVGLAAYEQYF.

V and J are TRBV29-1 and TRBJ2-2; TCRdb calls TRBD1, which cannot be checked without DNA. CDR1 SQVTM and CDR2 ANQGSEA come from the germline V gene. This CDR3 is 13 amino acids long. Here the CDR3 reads CSFRGSNTGELFF.

The CDR3 loop reads CASSLTSGWDTGELFF. The V and J genes are TRBV5-6 and TRBJ2-2; TCRdb outputs TRBD2, but without DNA this stays unchecked. The CDR3 has 16 amino acids. CDR1 SGHDT and CDR2 YYEEEE come from the germline V gene.

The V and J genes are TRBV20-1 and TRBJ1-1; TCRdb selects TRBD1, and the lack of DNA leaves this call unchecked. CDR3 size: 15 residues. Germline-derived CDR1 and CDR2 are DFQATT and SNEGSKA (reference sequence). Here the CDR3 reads CSASAAGKGGTEAFF.

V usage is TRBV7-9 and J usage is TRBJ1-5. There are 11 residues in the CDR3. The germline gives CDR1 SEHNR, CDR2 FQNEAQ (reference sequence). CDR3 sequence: CASSSDQPQHF.

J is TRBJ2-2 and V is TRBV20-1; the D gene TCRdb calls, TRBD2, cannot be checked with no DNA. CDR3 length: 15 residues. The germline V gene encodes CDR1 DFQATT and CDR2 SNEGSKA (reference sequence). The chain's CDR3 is CSASSGRLRGGELFF.

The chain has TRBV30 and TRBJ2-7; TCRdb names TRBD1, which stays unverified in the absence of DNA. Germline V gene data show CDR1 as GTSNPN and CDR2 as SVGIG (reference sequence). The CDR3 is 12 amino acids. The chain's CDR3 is CAWRGASYEQYF.

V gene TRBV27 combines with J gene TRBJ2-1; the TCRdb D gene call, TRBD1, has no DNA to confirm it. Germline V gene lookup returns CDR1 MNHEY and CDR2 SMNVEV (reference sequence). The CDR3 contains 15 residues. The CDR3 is CASSSNREPNNEQFF.